This T cell receptor beta chain was sequenced in a study of blood T cell repertoires in COVID-19. Study context: Sample material is recorded as cDNA or gDNA derived from T cells, B-cell-depleted T cells, or PBMCs.

Germline CDR1 reads LGHDT; CDR2 reads YNNKEL (reference sequence). The CDR3 length is 16 residues. The V segment lost 4 bases and the J segment 1 base; nucleotides outside the gene matches: 7. As originally analysed: Reference gene primer amplification yielded estimated nucleated cell counts. The repertoire was sequenced with immunoSEQ multiplex PCR; TCRdb's copy has only in-frame clones and lacks some. That table furnishes V, J and clone size, whereas the DNA furnished D and trimming. The sample contains about 120,000 clones, about two thirds of which appear only once. The sequencing sample was made of peripheral blood. The sequence came from a human donor with acute or convalescent COVID-19. The donor label of this sample is uncertain. The rearrangement links TRBV3-1 (or the pseudogene TRBV3-2) to TRBJ2-7; 10 bases are shared with TRBD2. CDR3 sequence reads: CASSRSSGGVSYEQYF. The CDR3 DNA reads as TGTGCCAGCAGCCGGTCTAGCGGGGGAGTGTCCTACGAGCAGTACTTC.